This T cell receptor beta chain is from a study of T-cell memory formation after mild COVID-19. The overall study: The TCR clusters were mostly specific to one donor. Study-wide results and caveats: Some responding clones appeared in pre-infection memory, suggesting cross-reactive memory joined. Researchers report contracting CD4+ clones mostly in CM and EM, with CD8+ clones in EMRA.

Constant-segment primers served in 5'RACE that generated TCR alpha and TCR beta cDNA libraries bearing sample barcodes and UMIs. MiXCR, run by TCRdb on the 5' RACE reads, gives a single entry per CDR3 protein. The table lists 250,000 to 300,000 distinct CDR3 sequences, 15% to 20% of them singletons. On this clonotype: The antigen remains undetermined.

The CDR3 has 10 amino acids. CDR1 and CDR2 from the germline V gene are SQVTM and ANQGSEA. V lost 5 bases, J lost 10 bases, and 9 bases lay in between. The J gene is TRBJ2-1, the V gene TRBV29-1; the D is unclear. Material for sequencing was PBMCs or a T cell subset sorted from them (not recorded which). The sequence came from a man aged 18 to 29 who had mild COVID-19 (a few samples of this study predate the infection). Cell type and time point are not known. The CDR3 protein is CSVSREEQFF. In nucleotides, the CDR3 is TGCAGCGTTTCTAGAGAGGAGCAGTTCTTC.